The 13 T cell receptor beta chains listed next were all sequenced from one sample in a study of blood T cell repertoires in COVID-19. Here immunoSEQ multiplex PCR was the method, and the copy in TCRdb shows in-frame clones only, minus some. The sample includes about 22,000 clones, approximately 83% of them seen just once. The sample consisted of peripheral blood. The origin of the receptors is an elderly man with active or convalescent COVID-19.

CDR3 region: CASSLAAGESGELFF. CDR3 bases: TGCGCCAGCAGCTTGGCGGCGGGAGAGAGCGGGGAGCTGTTTTTT. The chain joins TRBV5-1 to TRBJ2-2; TRBD2 aligns across 7 bases. V was pared by 0 bases and J by 7 bases, with 6 bases of the junction left unmatched. Germline V gene data show CDR1 as SGHRS and CDR2 as YFSETQ. This CDR3 has 15 residues.

The chain recombines TRBV15 with TRBJ2-5, with TRBD1 as a possible D gene (6 bases). Germline CDR1 reads LNHNV; CDR2 reads YYDKDF (reference sequence). This CDR3 has 13 amino acids. V was cut by 1 base and J by 4 bases, with 7 bases left in between. CDR3 in amino acids: CATSRARGETQYF. CDR3 bases: TGTGCCACCAGCAGAGCCAGGGGAGAGACCCAGTACTTC.

This clone was observed a few times. The chain uses TRBV2 and TRBJ1-2; possible D gene TRBD1, 5 bases. The CDR3 is 13 residues long. CDR1 and CDR2 (germline): SNHLY, FYNNEI. Trimming left V 5 bases short and J 3 bases short, with 10 bases between. The CDR3 reads CASSIQGDYGYTF. CDR3 nucleotides: TGTGCCAGCAGTATCCAGGGTGACTATGGCTACACCTTC.

The chain employs TRBV4-1 and TRBJ2-3; TRBD2 matches at 10 bases. Trimming took 1 base from V and 5 from J; bases not matched to a gene: 6. Germline V gene data show CDR1 as MGHRA and CDR2 as YSYEKL. CDR3 size: 16 residues. The CDR3 sequence is CASSQGSGRAIDTQYF. CDR3 DNA: TGCGCCAGCAGCCAAGGCAGCGGGAGGGCTATAGATACGCAGTATTTT.

The chain uses TRBV2 and TRBJ2-2, with D possibly being TRBD1 (5 bases). V lost 6 bases to trimming and J lost 2 bases, with 7 bases between them. This CDR3 is 13 amino acids long. Germline loops: CDR1 SNHLY, CDR2 FYNNEI. CDR3 coding DNA: TGTGCCAGCAGGGACACAAACACCGGGGAGCTGTTTTTT. Amino acids: CASRDTNTGELFF.

This clone showed up just once. V gene TRBV6-6 combines with J gene TRBJ2-1; TRBD2 agrees at 7 bases. The CDR3 is 15 amino acids. Germline values: CDR1 MNHNY, CDR2 SVGAGI (reference sequence). With 5 bases clipped from V and 2 bases from J, the junction kept 6 bases outside the gene matches. The CDR3 loop is CASSVTSETYNEQFF. CDR3 in DNA: TGTGCCAGCAGTGTAACTAGCGAGACCTACAATGAGCAGTTCTTC.

This clone was recorded once. CDR3 sequence (DNA): TGTGCCAGCAGCCAAGTTCCCGGGGATCAGCCCCAGCATTTT. This encodes CASSQVPGDQPQHF. V gene TRBV3-1 (or the pseudogene TRBV3-2) combines with J gene TRBJ1-5, with unresolved D. This CDR3 is built from 14 residues. The germline V gene has CDR1 LGHDT and CDR2 YNNKEL (reference sequence). Trimming pared 1 base from V and 5 bases from J, leaving 9 bases between.

The chain is built from TRBV10-3 and TRBJ1-5; the D is unclear. There are 13 residues in the CDR3. V shed 0 bases and J shed 11 bases, with 11 bases lying between them. Per the germline V gene, CDR1 is ENHRY and CDR2 is SYGVKD. DNA for the CDR3: TGTGCCATCAGTGAGTCGCTGGGAGGTACCCAGCATTTT. This gives the protein CAISESLGGTQHF.

This clone was observed once. The chain carries TRBV4-1 and TRBJ2-7, with D possibly TRBD2 on 6 matching bases. V was cut by 0 bases and J by 0 bases, with 9 bases left in between. The CDR3 is made up of 15 amino acids. The germline V gene has CDR1 MGHRA and CDR2 YSYEKL. The CDR3 reads CASSQEEGSSYEQYF. The CDR3 bases are TGCGCCAGCAGCCAAGAGGAGGGAAGCTCCTACGAGCAGTACTTC.

This clone was recorded only once. This sequence joins TRBV7-8 and TRBJ2-5; 13 nucleotides line up with TRBD2. J gave up 0 bases and V 5 bases, and 3 bases lay outside the gene matches. Germline CDR1 reads SGHVS; CDR2 reads FQNEAQ. This CDR3 has 16 residues. The CDR3 loop is CASSGGLAGDQETQYF. The CDR3, as DNA: TGTGCCAGCAGCGGAGGACTAGCGGGAGACCAAGAGACCCAGTACTTC.

The chain links TRBV9 to TRBJ2-3; 7 bases agree with TRBD1. CDR1 is SGDLS and CDR2 is YYNGEE in the germline V gene. This CDR3 spans 17 amino acids. The ends lost 0 bases at V and 1 base at J; junction bases unmatched: 8. The CDR3 DNA reads TGTGCCAGCAGCGTAGGACAGGGAACGTGGGGCACAGATACGCAGTATTTT. Translated, it gives CASSVGQGTWGTDTQYF. Filled out from reference TRBV9 and TRBJ2-3, the complete variable domain reads DSGVTQTPKHLITATGQRVTLRCSPRSGDLSVYWYQQSLDQGLQFLIQYYNGEERAKGNILERFSAQQFPDLHSELNLSSLELGDSALYFCASSVGQGTWGTDTQYFGPGTRLTVL.

The rearrangement uses TRBV18 and TRBJ2-3; the match to TRBD1 covers 9 bases. V was pared by 6 bases and J by 12 bases, with 4 bases of the junction left unmatched. Germline CDR1 and CDR2: KGHSH and LQKENI. The CDR3 has 11 amino acids. The DNA for the CDR3 is TGTGCCAGCTCCGACAGGGGGGGACAGTATTTT. Translating gives CASSDRGGQYF.

The chain has TRBV7-2 and TRBJ2-7, with 7 positions matching TRBD2. CDR1 is SGHTA, CDR2 FQGNSA, per germline. The CDR3 totals 14 residues. V shed 1 base and J 4 bases; nucleotides not matched to a gene: 4. The DNA for the CDR3 is TGTGCCAGCAGCTTAGGGGGGGGGTTGTACGAGCAGTACTTC. This translates into CASSLGGGLYEQYF.